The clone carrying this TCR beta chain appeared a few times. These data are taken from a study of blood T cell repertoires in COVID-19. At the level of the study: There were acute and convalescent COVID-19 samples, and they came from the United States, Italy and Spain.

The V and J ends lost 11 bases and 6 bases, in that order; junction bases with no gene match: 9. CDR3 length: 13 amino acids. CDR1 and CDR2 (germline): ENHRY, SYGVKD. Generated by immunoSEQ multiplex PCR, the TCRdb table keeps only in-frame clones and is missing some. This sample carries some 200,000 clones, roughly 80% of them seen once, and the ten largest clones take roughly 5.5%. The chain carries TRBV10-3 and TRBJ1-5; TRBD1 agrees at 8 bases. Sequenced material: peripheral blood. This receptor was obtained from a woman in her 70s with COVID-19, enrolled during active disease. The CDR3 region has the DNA TGTGCCTCCGCCGGGGACAGGACTCAGCCCCAGCATTTT. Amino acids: CASAGDRTQPQHF.